This entry lists 20 T cell receptor beta chains sequenced from one sample in a study of blood T cell dynamics during melanoma immunotherapy. Time point noted: week 3, after first cycle of checkpoint inhibitor. Measured with immunoSEQ multiplex PCR; TCRdb has only the in-frame clones, and not every one. This sample yields about 15,000 clones, of which around 88% are seen a single time; around 8% belongs to the top ten. The sample was blood, taken from a patient treated with checkpoint blockade. Every receptor here comes from a human donor with melanoma.

The chain recombines TRBV19 with TRBJ2-7, with 7 bases identical to TRBD1. This CDR3 has 12 amino acids. Germline values: CDR1 LNHDA, CDR2 SQIVND (reference sequence). Trimming removed 4 bases from V and 7 bases from J; junction bases left unmatched: 4. The CDR3, as DNA: TGTGCCAGTAGTAACAGGGGAATGGAGCAGTACTTC. It translates to CASSNRGMEQYF.

The chain links TRBV6-1 to TRBJ2-3; D uncertain. The CDR3 is made up of 14 amino acids. Germline V gene data show CDR1 as MNHNS and CDR2 as SASEGT. V lost 2 bases and J 4 bases, leaving 10 bases between the germline ends. This CDR3 is CASSEFPFSDTQYF. The DNA for the CDR3 is TGTGCCAGCAGTGAATTCCCCTTTTCAGATACGCAGTATTTT.

The chain couples TRBV6-1 to TRBJ2-3, with TRBD2 identical over 12 bases. CDR3 length equals 17 residues. V shed 4 bases and J 3 bases; nucleotides not matched to a gene: 8. Germline V gene data show CDR1 as MNHNS and CDR2 as SASEGT. CDR3 nucleotides: TGTGCCAGCAGTGGTGGACTAGCGGGGACCTGGACAGATACGCAGTATTTT. Amino acids: CASSGGLAGTWTDTQYF.

DNA of the CDR3: TGTGCCAGCAGACCGACAGGGTGGGGGAGAACAGATACGCAGTATTTT. Encoded protein: CASRPTGWGRTDTQYF. The V and J genes are TRBV28 and TRBJ2-3; 7 nucleotides line up with TRBD1. The trim removed 6 bases at V and 3 bases at J, leaving 12 bases unmatched. In germline, CDR1 is MDHEN, CDR2 SYDVKM. This CDR3 spans 16 amino acids.

This rearrangement joins TRBV9 to TRBJ2-1; 11 nucleotides agree with TRBD2. Per germline, CDR1 SGDLS and CDR2 YYNGEE. Trimming cost V 0 bases and J 9 bases; bases outside gene matches: 5. This CDR3 comprises 15 residues. The CDR3 bases are TGTGCCAGCAGCGTAGTTCTAGCGGGAGGTGGTGAGCAGTTCTTC. Protein product: CASSVVLAGGGEQFF.

The chain uses TRBV5-8 and TRBJ1-4; D might be TRBD1 (5 bases). The CDR3 covers 15 residues. Germline V gene lookup returns CDR1 SGHTS and CDR2 YDEGEE. The V and J ends lost 5 bases and 0 bases respectively, with 11 bases between them. CDR3 sequence (DNA): TGTGCCAGCAGAAACCAACAGGCAACTAATGAAAAACTGTTTTTT. It translates to CASRNQQATNEKLFF.

The chain uses TRBV4-3 and TRBJ1-1; D call uncertain. The CDR3 sequence is 13 residues long. The germline CDR1 and CDR2 sequences are LGHNA and YSLEER. The V and J ends lost 0 bases and 1 base respectively, with 3 bases between them. Here the CDR3 reads CASSQDSNTEAFF. In DNA form, the CDR3 reads TGCGCCAGCAGCCAAGACTCGAACACTGAAGCTTTCTTT.

This sequence joins TRBV18 and TRBJ1-1; 9 bases agree with TRBD1. The germline V gene encodes CDR1 KGHSH and CDR2 LQKENI. Losses at the gene ends were 1 base for V and 2 bases for J; bases not matched to a gene: 2. The CDR3 runs to 15 residues. The CDR3 loop reads CASSPQGQGNTEAFF. Here the CDR3 DNA reads TGTGCCAGCTCACCACAGGGACAGGGAAACACTGAAGCTTTCTTT.

V and J are TRBV7-2 and TRBJ2-2; D call uncertain. The CDR3 runs to 15 residues. The germline V and J ends were trimmed by 4 bases and 6 bases, with 15 bases remaining between them. Germline V gene lookup returns CDR1 SGHTA and CDR2 FQGNSA. The CDR3 spells CASSSGEIRAGELFF. DNA for the CDR3: TGTGCCAGCAGCTCTGGTGAAATTAGGGCCGGGGAGCTGTTTTTT.

CDR3 amino acids: CASSSREGETQYF. CDR3 coding DNA: TGTGCCAGCAGCTCGCGTGAGGGGGAGACCCAGTACTTC. V is TRBV7-3 and J is TRBJ2-5; D tentatively fits TRBD1 or TRBD2 (5 bases each). CDR3 length: 13 amino acids. V was clipped by 4 bases and J by 5 bases, with 11 bases between them. Germline lookup yields CDR1 SGHTA and CDR2 FQGTGA.

The V call is TRBV27, the J call TRBJ2-1; D not resolved. V lost 8 bases to trimming and J lost 6 bases, with 8 bases between them. The V gene's germline CDR1 is MNHEY and CDR2 SMNVEV (reference sequence). This CDR3 comprises 11 residues. The CDR3 protein is CASAWGNEQFF. DNA for the CDR3: TGTGCCAGCGCTTGGGGCAATGAGCAGTTCTTC.

This clone was picked up one time. The rearrangement links TRBV9 to TRBJ2-1, with 7 bases identical to TRBD2. V shed 0 bases, J shed 7 bases, and the junction held 16 bases outside the gene matches. The CDR3 has 18 amino acids. Germline assignment: CDR1 SGDLS and CDR2 YYNGEE. Here the CDR3 DNA reads TGTGCCAGCAGCGTAGGGGGCGTTAGCGGGCCGGGTGGGAATGAGCAGTTCTTC. Its translation is CASSVGGVSGPGGNEQFF.

The chain uses TRBV9 and TRBJ2-5, with D unresolved. The DNA end favors TRBJ2-7, so the J call may be wrong. This CDR3 is 15 amino acids long. Germline V gene lookup returns CDR1 SGDLS and CDR2 YYNGEE. The CDR3 region is CASSQALGNTYEQYF. In DNA form, the CDR3 reads TGTGCCAGCAGCCAAGCGCTAGGAAATACCTACGAGCAGTACTTC.

V is TRBV5-1 and J is TRBJ2-3, with 13 bases that match TRBD2. This CDR3 has 16 amino acids. With 4 bases clipped from V and 4 bases from J, the junction kept 6 bases outside the gene matches. Germline V gives CDR1 SGHRS, CDR2 YFSETQ. CDR3 residues: CASSTQLAGGADTQYF. The CDR3 nucleotides are TGCGCCAGCAGCACCCAACTAGCGGGAGGGGCAGATACGCAGTATTTT. The full variable domain, its missing parts supplied by reference TRBV5-1 and TRBJ2-3, is KAGVTQTPRYLIKTRGQQVTLSCSPISGHRSVSWYQQTPGQGLQFLFEYFSETQRNKGNFPGRFSGRQFSNSRSEMNVSTLELGDSALYLCASSTQLAGGADTQYFGPGTRLTVL.

The chain has TRBV4-3 and TRBJ2-7, with D perhaps given as TRBD1 or TRBD2 (5 bases each). Trimming took 3 bases from V and 4 from J, leaving 7 bases between them. The CDR3 extends over 12 amino acids. Germline V gives CDR1 LGHNA, CDR2 YSLEER. The CDR3 nucleotides read TGCGCCAGCAGCCACGAGGGGTACGAGCAGTACTTC. Encoded protein: CASSHEGYEQYF.

This clone was counted a single time. V and J are TRBV2 and TRBJ2-5; tentatively, D is TRBD1 or TRBD2 (5 bases each). The germline V and J ends were trimmed by 4 bases and 4 bases, with 22 bases remaining between them. Germline CDR1 SNHLY, CDR2 FYNNEI. This CDR3 has 17 amino acids. In nucleotides, the CDR3 is TGTGCCAGCAGTGCCTATTCGGGGACCTTAGCAGGAGAGACCCAGTACTTC. Translation gives CASSAYSGTLAGETQYF.

The V gene is TRBV7-9, the J gene TRBJ2-7, with 9 bases lining up with TRBD1. Per germline, CDR1 SEHNR and CDR2 FQNEAQ (reference sequence). The CDR3 totals 14 residues. With V trimmed by 5 bases and J by 6 bases, 8 bases remained unmatched. CDR3 loop: CASSPGTGSREQYF. CDR3 bases: TGTGCCAGCAGCCCCGGGACAGGGAGTCGCGAGCAGTACTTC.

The rearrangement uses TRBV30 and TRBJ2-1; weak D call: TRBD2 (6 bases). CDR1 and CDR2 (germline): GTSNPN, SVGIG (reference sequence). The CDR3 runs 15 residues. The V end lost 2 bases, the J end lost 5 bases, and 16 bases lay between the germline ends. DNA for the CDR3: TGTGCCTGGAGTTTACGAAAGGACTATAACAATGAGCAGTTCTTC. Its protein product is CAWSLRKDYNNEQFF.

J is TRBJ2-7 and V is TRBV19; maybe TRBD1 (5 bases). This CDR3 has 15 amino acids. Germline V gives CDR1 LNHDA, CDR2 SQIVND (reference sequence). V was clipped by 4 bases and J by 2 bases, with 15 bases between them. The CDR3, as DNA: TGTGCCAGTAGTACCTCAGGGATAGAGCCCTACGAGCAGTACTTC. It is translated as CASSTSGIEPYEQYF. Full variable domain (missing parts from reference TRBV19 and TRBJ2-7): DGGITQSPKYLFRKEGQNVTLSCEQNLNHDAMYWYRQDPGQGLRLIYYSQIVNDFQKGDIAEGYSVSREKKESFPLTVTSAQKNPTAFYLCASSTSGIEPYEQYFGPGTRLTVT.

V and J are TRBV7-3 and TRBJ1-1; unclear D gene. The V gene lost 5 bases and the J gene lost 1 base, with 8 bases spanning the gap. The CDR3 length is 13 residues. In germline, CDR1 is SGHTA, CDR2 FQGTGA. The CDR3 DNA sequence: TGTGCCAGCAGCGAGCTCAGGAACACTGAAGCTTTCTTT. It is translated as CASSELRNTEAFF.